This TCR beta chain appears in the sequencing data of a study of PD-1 blockade in mismatch repair-deficient tumors. Study-level background: All were previously treated, progressing patients with about 11 mismatch repair-deficient cancer types. General study findings and limits: Rapid post-treatment expansion, then contraction, generally preceding radiologic response, marked tumor-resident clones.

Every patient had mismatch repair deficiency by PCR or immunohistochemistry. Three pembrolizumab responders had their TCRs sequenced. The CDR3 covers 15 residues. The germline V gene encodes CDR1 SQVTM and CDR2 ANQGSEA. The ends lost 6 bases at V and 6 bases at J; junction bases unmatched: 12. As for this clone: Its antigen is unidentified. At the DNA level, this CDR3 is encoded by other sequences in the same sample as well.

Sequencing used immunoSEQ multiplex PCR; TCRdb keeps in-frame clones, though not all of them. The data contain under 95,000 clones, over 75% of them seen just once; the ten biggest clones take up more than 2.5%. This clonotype was obtained from an adult with mismatch repair-deficient cancer. V and J are TRBV29-1 and TRBJ2-1; 9 bases are shared with TRBD2. The sample consisted of peripheral blood, taken 12 weeks after starting pembrolizumab. CDR3 nucleotides: TGCAGCGTGCCAGGAGGGCTAGCGGGGCTCAATGAGCAGTTCTTC. It specifies CSVPGGLAGLNEQFF.